These 27 T cell receptor beta chains were sequenced from one sample in a study of regulatory T cells in long-lasting Graves disease. The TCR beta library used iRepertoire HTBI primers with Arm-PCR amplification of CDR3. MiXCR, run by TCRdb on the multiplex PCR reads, gives a single entry per CDR3 protein. The sample yields around 400,000 distinct CDR3 sequences, roughly a sixth seen once. Time point: newly diagnosed GD, antithyroid drugs for less than 3 months. The TCR library was prepared using RNA isolated from PBMCs. The specimen was peripheral blood mononuclear cells (PBMCs), collected at new diagnosis, from a patient treated with antithyroid drugs. The origin of the receptors is a female donor with Graves disease.

This clonotype was recorded at least ten times. The rearrangement links TRBV5-1 to TRBJ2-2; D possibly matches TRBD1 or TRBD2 (6 bases each). The CDR3 covers 17 residues. The V gene lost 4 bases and the J gene lost 8 bases, with 24 bases spanning the gap. The germline V gene has CDR1 SGHRS and CDR2 YFSETQ. The CDR3 reads CASSPGAIANPGGELFF. The CDR3 bases are TGCGCCAGCAGCCCGGGGGCTATAGCGAACCCTGGGGGGGAGCTGTTTTTT.

This clonotype has more than one count but fewer than ten. J is TRBJ2-3 and V is TRBV9, with 8 positions matching TRBD2. Per the germline V gene, CDR1 is SGDLS and CDR2 is YYNGEE. V was clipped by 4 bases and J by 1 base; unmatched bases: 11. The CDR3 contains 17 residues. The DNA for the CDR3 is TGTGCCAGCAGCCCGGTTAGCGGGACGTCTGGCACAGATACGCAGTATTTT. This translates into CASSPVSGTSGTDTQYF.

This clonotype has a count of ten or more. The CDR3, as DNA: TGTGCCACAGCAGAAGGGTACAATGAGCAGTTCTTC. Protein: CATAEGYNEQFF. The chain has TRBV6-2 or TRBV6-3 and TRBJ2-1, with D unresolved. This CDR3 has 12 residues. Trimming pared 10 bases from V and 4 bases from J, leaving 11 bases between. CDR1 and CDR2 (germline): MNHEY, SVGEGT.

The V gene is TRBV6-1, the J gene TRBJ2-5; 8 nucleotides agree with TRBD1. Germline V gene sequence: CDR1 MNHNS, CDR2 SASEGT. The CDR3 totals 14 residues. V dropped 6 bases and J dropped 3; count of bases not matched to a gene: 6. CDR3 coding DNA: TGTGCCAGCAGCCCCAACAGGGGGGAAGAGACCCAGTACTTC. It specifies CASSPNRGEETQYF.

This clonotype was picked up many times. The chain joins TRBV18 to TRBJ1-1; 7 bases line up with TRBD1. Losses at the gene ends were 6 bases for V and 3 bases for J; bases not matched to a gene: 4. This CDR3 is built from 13 residues. Germline lookup yields CDR1 KGHSH and CDR2 LQKENI. The chain's CDR3 is CASSTGFDTEAFF. CDR3 sequence (DNA): TGTGCCAGCTCGACAGGGTTCGACACTGAAGCTTTCTTT.

This clonotype was seen ten or more times. The chain employs TRBV29-1 and TRBJ1-1; 7 bases are a match to TRBD1. The CDR3 contains 17 residues. Germline loops: CDR1 SQVTM, CDR2 ANQGSEA. V was clipped by 0 bases and J by 2 bases; unmatched bases: 12. DNA for the CDR3: TGCAGCGTTGAAGATGGGGGAGGGGGCAATCGTAACACTGAAGCTTTCTTT. It encodes CSVEDGGGGNRNTEAFF.

In its sample, this clonotype was seen many times. This rearrangement joins TRBV28 to TRBJ2-7; TRBD2 matches 10 bases. CDR1 is MDHEN and CDR2 is SYDVKM in the germline V gene. The CDR3 is made up of 16 amino acids. With 6 bases clipped from V and 2 bases from J, the junction kept 10 bases outside the gene matches. The CDR3 nucleotides are TGTGCCAGCAGGGCTAATCTAGCGGGAGCACCCTACGAGCAGTACTTC. Its translation is CASRANLAGAPYEQYF.

This clonotype appeared many times. The chain joins TRBV9 to TRBJ2-5; 10 bases fit TRBD2. J was trimmed by 3 bases and V by 4 bases; bases with no gene match: 15. This CDR3 is built from 18 residues. Germline-derived CDR1 and CDR2 are SGDLS and YYNGEE. Written as DNA, the CDR3 is TGTGCCAGCAGCCACGGGACTAGCGATGATGAGTGGGAAGAGACCCAGTACTTC. As protein: CASSHGTSDDEWEETQYF.

This clonotype was seen at least ten times. This rearrangement joins TRBV18 to TRBJ1-5; a weak D match, TRBD1 (5 bases). Trimming took 6 bases from V and 3 from J, leaving 15 bases between them. CDR1 and CDR2 from the germline V gene are KGHSH and LQKENI. The CDR3 spans 15 residues. The CDR3 sequence is CASSPSPGTNQPQHF. The DNA of the CDR3 is TGTGCCAGCTCCCCGTCCCCGGGGACCAATCAGCCCCAGCATTTT. The full variable domain, its missing parts supplied by reference TRBV18 and TRBJ1-5, is NAGVMQNPRHLVRRRGQEARLRCSPMKGHSHVYWYRQLPEEGLKFMVYLQKENIIDESGMPKERFSAEFPKEGPSILRIQQVVRGDSAAYFCASSPSPGTNQPQHFGDGTRLSIL.

The chain uses TRBV7-8 and TRBJ2-5; D is ambiguous. The CDR3 is made up of 15 amino acids. V was pared by 3 bases and J by 4 bases, with 15 bases between. Germline V gene lookup returns CDR1 SGHVS and CDR2 FQNEAQ. CDR3: CASSFRSRSRETQYF. The DNA for the CDR3 is TGTGCCAGCAGCTTTCGCTCTCGCAGTCGAGAGACCCAGTACTTC.

This clonotype was seen a few times. The genes are TRBV19 and TRBJ2-1; D remains unclear. Between the trimmed V and J ends, which lost 3 bases and 5 bases, there was a span of 17 bases. In germline, CDR1 is LNHDA, CDR2 SQIVND (reference sequence). The CDR3 extends over 16 amino acids. Written as DNA, the CDR3 is TGTGCCAGTAGTATCGACTGGGGTCCCATGGACAATGAGCAGTTCTTC. Translating it yields CASSIDWGPMDNEQFF. The variable domain in full, with the rest retrieved from reference TRBV19 and TRBJ2-1, is DGGITQSPKYLFRKEGQNVTLSCEQNLNHDAMYWYRQDPGQGLRLIYYSQIVNDFQKGDIAEGYSVSREKKESFPLTVTSAQKNPTAFYLCASSIDWGPMDNEQFFGPGTRLTVL.

The V call is TRBV7-2, the J call TRBJ2-7, with 10 bases lining up with TRBD2. The CDR3 runs 14 residues. V shed 1 base and J 13 bases; nucleotides not matched to a gene: 10. Germline lookup yields CDR1 SGHTA and CDR2 FQGNSA. CDR3 sequence reads: CASSLVGASGSLYF. The CDR3 nucleotides read TGTGCCAGCAGCTTAGTGGGGGCTAGCGGGAGCCTATACTTC.

A few counts support this clonotype. The chain joins TRBV7-9 to TRBJ1-6; weak D call: TRBD1 (6 bases). The germline CDR1 and CDR2 sequences are SEHNR and FQNEAQ (reference sequence). This CDR3 is 14 amino acids long. V shed 1 base and J shed 10 bases, with 11 bases lying between them. The CDR3 protein is CASSLVVRGSPLHF. Written as DNA, the CDR3 is TGTGCCAGCAGCTTAGTTGTCAGGGGATCACCCCTCCACTTT.

This clonotype appeared many times. This CDR3 reads CSARDGQGRGEQYF. The DNA of the CDR3 is TGCAGTGCTAGAGATGGGCAGGGTAGGGGCGAGCAGTACTTC. The V gene is TRBV20-1, the J gene TRBJ2-7; D is possibly TRBD1 (5 bases). CDR1 is DFQATT, CDR2 SNEGSKA, per germline (reference sequence). The V and J ends lost 0 bases and 6 bases respectively, with 15 bases between them. The CDR3 totals 14 residues.

There are many counts of this clonotype. The gene calls are TRBV13 and TRBJ2-7, with 13 bases identical to TRBD2. Per the germline V gene, CDR1 is PRHDT and CDR2 is FYEKMQ (reference sequence). This CDR3 comprises 14 residues. The V and J ends lost 4 bases and 4 bases, in that order; junction bases with no gene match: 1. The CDR3 DNA reads as TGTGCCAGCAGCTCGGGACTAGCGGGGTACGAGCAGTACTTC. Residues: CASSSGLAGYEQYF. The whole variable domain, remainder taken from reference TRBV13 and TRBJ2-7, is AAGVIQSPRHLIKEKRETATLKCYPIPRHDTVYWYQQGPGQDPQFLISFYEKMQSDKGSIPDRFSAQQFSDYHSELNMSSLELGDSALYFCASSSGLAGYEQYFGPGTRLTVT.

This clonotype has more than one count but fewer than ten. The J gene is TRBJ2-3, the V gene TRBV3-1; 11 bases map to TRBD1. Trimming cost V 4 bases and J 5 bases; bases outside gene matches: 8. The CDR3 runs 16 residues. Germline V gene sequence: CDR1 LGHDT, CDR2 YNNKEL (reference sequence). CDR3 DNA: TGTGCCAGCAGCCCAAGCGGACAGGGGGCCGTAGATACGCAGTATTTT. Translation: CASSPSGQGAVDTQYF.

This clonotype was counted at least ten times. The chain combines TRBV2 with TRBJ2-5; D remains ambiguous. Between the trimmed V and J ends, which lost 6 bases and 4 bases, there was a span of 12 bases. CDR1 SNHLY and CDR2 FYNNEI come from the germline V gene. The CDR3 runs to 13 residues. Here the CDR3 DNA reads TGTGCCAGCAGGCCCCCAGTAAGAGAGACCCAGTACTTC. Its translation: CASRPPVRETQYF.

The chain links TRBV2 to TRBJ2-1, with TRBD1 matching over 8 bases. CDR3 length: 15 amino acids. V shed 4 bases and J 5 bases; nucleotides not matched to a gene: 7. Germline assignment: CDR1 SNHLY and CDR2 FYNNEI. As DNA, the CDR3 is TGTGCCAGCAGTGGACCGGGACAGGCTGACAATGAGCAGTTCTTC. Amino acid sequence: CASSGPGQADNEQFF. Full variable domain (outside the CDR3, taken from reference TRBV2 and TRBJ2-1): EPEVTQTPSHQVTQMGQEVILRCVPISNHLYFYWYRQILGQKVEFLVSFYNNEISEKSEIFDDQFSVERPDGSNFTLKIRSTKLEDSAMYFCASSGPGQADNEQFFGPGTRLTVL.

This clonotype was picked up many times. The chain uses TRBV29-1 and TRBJ1-1; D is unclear. The V and J ends lost 3 bases and 1 base respectively, with 12 bases between them. This CDR3 is 14 amino acids long. Germline V gives CDR1 SQVTM, CDR2 ANQGSEA. The CDR3 loop is CSVEGENPNTEAFF. The CDR3 DNA follows: TGCAGCGTTGAGGGAGAGAACCCGAACACTGAAGCTTTCTTT.

This clonotype was detected a few times. The CDR3 bases are TGTGCCAGCAGTCAGACAGGGGGCTCCTATAATTCACCCCTCCACTTT. It yields the protein CASSQTGGSYNSPLHF. V usage is TRBV12-3 or TRBV12-4 and J usage is TRBJ1-6; 9 bases are shared with TRBD1. CDR3 size: 16 residues. The V and J ends lost 5 bases and 0 bases, in that order; junction bases with no gene match: 2.

This clonotype was seen more than once but under ten times. The rearrangement uses TRBV5-1 and TRBJ1-2; D remains unclear. CDR1 and CDR2 from the germline V gene are SGHRS and YFSETQ. This CDR3 comprises 13 residues. V lost 3 bases to trimming and J lost 6 bases, with 12 bases between them. The DNA for the CDR3 is TGCGCCAGCAGCTCGCCACCCGGGGATGGCTACACCTTC. Its protein is CASSSPPGDGYTF.

In this sample, this clonotype turned up many times. V is TRBV9 and J is TRBJ2-7, with a weak D call TRBD2 (5 bases). The germline V gene encodes CDR1 SGDLS and CDR2 YYNGEE. CDR3 size: 14 residues. V was clipped by 4 bases and J by 4 bases, with 15 bases between them. For the CDR3, the DNA is TGTGCCAGCAGCTCGTACCCCCCGGGGTACGAGCAGTACTTC. Translated: CASSSYPPGYEQYF.

This clonotype showed up just a few times. V and J are TRBV20-1 and TRBJ1-1; D is perhaps TRBD1 (6 bases). The CDR3 runs to 12 residues. Trimming stripped 3 bases from V and 9 bases from J, with 14 bases between. Germline V gene sequence: CDR1 DFQATT, CDR2 SNEGSKA (reference sequence). This CDR3 is CSARARGHQAFF. CDR3 coding DNA: TGCAGTGCTAGGGCGCGGGGGCACCAAGCTTTCTTT.

This clonotype was seen repeatedly, ten times or more. J is TRBJ1-5 and V is TRBV12-3 or TRBV12-4, with 9 bases that match TRBD1. The V and J ends lost 5 bases and 5 bases, in that order; junction bases with no gene match: 13. The CDR3 is made up of 17 amino acids. The CDR3 region is CASSIRDRASLYQPQHF. CDR3 nucleotide sequence: TGTGCCAGCAGTATCAGGGACAGGGCGAGCCTATATCAGCCCCAGCATTTT.

In its sample, this clonotype was seen a few times. The chain has TRBV29-1 and TRBJ1-2; D is perhaps TRBD1 (5 bases). The CDR3 has 11 amino acids. V lost 6 bases, J lost 6 bases, and 11 bases lay in between. The germline gives CDR1 SQVTM, CDR2 ANQGSEA. CDR3 sequence (DNA): TGCAGCGTGGGGCAGGGTAATGGCTACACCTTC. It yields the protein CSVGQGNGYTF.

The table lists this clonotype with many counts. The V call is TRBV5-1, the J call TRBJ2-3; TRBD2 agrees at 9 bases. CDR1 and CDR2 from the germline V gene are SGHRS and YFSETQ. The CDR3 loop spans 15 amino acids. The V gene end was trimmed by 3 bases and the J gene end by 4 bases; junction bases not matched to a gene: 6. The CDR3 is CASSWTSELADTQYF. CDR3 bases: TGCGCCAGCAGCTGGACTAGCGAGTTAGCAGATACGCAGTATTTT.

This clonotype was observed many times. The chain carries TRBV20-1 and TRBJ2-7; 12 bases fit TRBD2. The germline V gene has CDR1 DFQATT and CDR2 SNEGSKA (reference sequence). With 6 bases clipped from V and 2 bases from J, the junction kept 5 bases outside the gene matches. This CDR3 is built from 14 residues. The DNA of the CDR3 is TGCAGTGCGATCCGACTAGCGGGAGCCTACGAGCAGTACTTC. Translated, it gives CSAIRLAGAYEQYF.